The clone carrying this TCR beta chain occurred a few times. The target antigen is unknown. This record comes from a study of shared clonotypes between healthy human individuals. Overall study results and limits: Generation probabilities of non-shared clonotypes were lower (relative to those shared by all four donors).

Trimming at V came to 10 bases and at J to 10 bases, leaving 10 bases not matched to a gene. Germline V gene sequence: CDR1 ENHRY, CDR2 SYGVKD. This CDR3 has 14 amino acids. Using immunoSEQ multiplex PCR, the repertoire was profiled, and TCRdb retains in-frame clones only, with some absent. The sample contains over a million clones, around four fifths of which appear only once. The sequence was collected from a man younger than 30 in good health. The sample comprised memory CD4+ T cells sorted from blood. The subset was: CD45RA-negative fraction. V gene TRBV10-3 combines with J gene TRBJ1-6; 10 positions agree with TRBD1. CDR3 residues: CATSSDRGESPLHF. DNA for the CDR3: TGTGCCACCTCCTCGGACAGGGGGGAATCACCCCTCCACTTT.